This T cell receptor (beta chain) was identified during a study of T cells expressing NK-cell markers. Turning to this clonotype: What it binds is not known.

The CDR3 is made up of 16 amino acids. Germline V lookup: CDR1 PRHDT, CDR2 FYEKMQ (reference sequence). Overall study results and limits: Dominant NKG2C+ clonotypes accounted for about 1.0-8% of CD8+ T cells in over 5 donors.

TCRdb re-called the 5' RACE reads; one entry per CDR3 protein, DNA not given. The sample totals 550,000 or so distinct CDR3 sequences. V usage is TRBV13 and J usage is TRBJ2-3; the D call of TRBD2 rests on TCRdb alone, since no DNA is present to check it. Sequenced material: blood T cells: a sorted CD56 or NKG2C T cell subset, CD4+ or CD8+ T cells, or bulk PBMC T cells (not recorded which). The sequence was collected from a man between 18 and 29 years old in good health. The CDR3 loop reads CASSLWNSPTTDTQYF.